The present T cell receptor (beta chain) was sequenced within a study of human T cells and chemical hapten exposure. Study at large: DPC at 2% was the sensitizing agent, placed on roughly 2 cm by roughly 2 cm of upper inner arm skin. Doses of diphenylcyclopropenone went to the patients' scalps weekly throughout the approximately 24-week study. On the upper back, patch tests were applied with 0.01% DPC and read at 6 days.

Time point here: patch test 3, about 24 weeks after DPC sensitization. This sample's treatment: therapeutic diphenylcyclopropenone sensitization with weekly scalp DPC. TCRdb recomputed calls from the RACE reads with MiXCR, one row per CDR3 protein. Here the sample spans about 190,000 distinct CDR3 sequences, around 23% being singletons. This CDR3 region has 15 residues. V shed 0 bases and J shed 0 bases, with 6 bases lying between them. Per the germline V gene, CDR1 is SEHNR and CDR2 is FQNEAQ (reference sequence). Source: whole blood, taken in connection with sensitization to the hapten diphenylcyclopropenone (DPC). This TCR was recovered from a woman aged 40 to 50 with alopecia areata. Some clones in this sample may be carry-over from other donors' samples. The chain employs TRBV7-9 and TRBJ2-1, with no clear D. CDR3 bases: TGTGCCAGCAGCTTAGCCCGGAGCTCCTACAATGAGCAGTTCTTC. It specifies CASSLARSSYNEQFF.